A selection of T cell receptor beta chains follows, all from one sample in a study of molecular identifiers for immune sequencing clone quantification. TCRdb ran MiXCR on the PCR reads and lists one entry per CDR3 protein. This repertoire shows 100,000 or so distinct CDR3 sequences, 21% found once; its top ten account for more than 0.85%. The specimen sequenced was naive CD8+ T cells from blood, with Jurkat cell RNA spiked in. The receptors derive from a human donor in good health. Some libraries in this study had Jurkat cell RNA spiked in. Both conserved end residues are part of each CDR3. The D gene is left open where the match is weak. Clone sizes are given selectively: once, few, many, or a class where the clone is expanded.

>NA|NA|TRBV27|TRBJ2-6
TGTGCCAGCAGTATCCTCTCTGGGGCCAACGTCCTGACTTTC
CASSILSGANVLTF
>TRBD2|few|TRBV28|TRBJ2-7
TGTGCCAGCAGTCAAGCGGGAGCTCGCGAGCAGTACTTC
CASSQAGAREQYF
>NA|NA|TRBV12-5|TRBJ1-1
TGTGCTAGTGGTTTTCAGGGGTATAACACTGAAGCTTTCTTT
CASGFQGYNTEAFF
>NA|many|TRBV4-3|TRBJ2-7
TGCGCCAGCAGCCAAGATTCGGCGGGACTTTCCTACGAGCAGTACTTC
CASSQDSAGLSYEQYF
>NA|few|TRBV3-1|TRBJ2-5
TGTGCCAGCAGCCAAGATTTCCGGGGTCTTGTTACCCAGTACTTC
CASSQDFRGLVTQYF
>NA|many|TRBV19|TRBJ2-7
TGTGCCAGTCGTTATGCCCCCCAATACGAGCAGTACTTC
CASRYAPQYEQYF
>NA|few|TRBV20-1|TRBJ2-5
TGCAGTGCTAGAGACAGCGAGGATTTTCAAGAGACCCAGTACTTC
CSARDSEDFQETQYF
>NA|many|TRBV27|TRBJ1-5
TGTGCCAGCAGTTTAGCCGGTAGCAATCAGCCCCAGCATTTT
CASSLAGSNQPQHF
>TRBD2|NA|TRBV7-9|TRBJ2-1
TGTGCCAGCAGCTTATCTCAAGGACTAGCGGTTTGGGGGGAGCAGTTCTTC
CASSLSQGLAVWGEQFF
>TRBD1|NA|TRBV5-1|TRBJ2-7
TGCGCCAGCGGCTCGTGGCGGGACAGGGAGGCCTACGAGCAGTACTTC
CASGSWRDREAYEQYF
>TRBD1|few|TRBV6-1|TRBJ2-7
TGTGCCAGCAGTGATTACCTGGGACAGGGATTGTACGAGCAGTACTTC
CASSDYLGQGLYEQYF
>NA|many|TRBV12-3/TRBV12-4|TRBJ2-3
TGTGCCAGCAGTGGACAGCCGGGATCCAGCACGCAGTATTTT
CASSGQPGSSTQYF
>TRBD1|few|TRBV2|TRBJ2-2
TGTGCCAGCACTATCCACCGGGACAGTAACACCGGGGAGCTGTTTTTT
CASTIHRDSNTGELFF
>NA|many|TRBV5-6|TRBJ2-7
TGTGCCAGCAGCTTGGGCGGCGGGGCCTCCTACGAGCAGTACTTC
CASSLGGGASYEQYF
>NA|many|TRBV28|TRBJ2-3
TGTGCCAGCAGTTTAAACGTTGGGGAGTCAGGGCGAGGTACGCAGTATTTT
CASSLNVGESGRGTQYF
>TRBD2|NA|TRBV3-1|TRBJ2-7
TGTGCCAGCAGCCTAGGACTAGCGGTAACCTACGAGCAGTACTTC
CASSLGLAVTYEQYF
>NA|NA|TRBV7-6|TRBJ2-7
TGTGCCAGCAGCTTATTAAGTGTAGGGTCGGAGCAGTACTTC
CASSLLSVGSEQYF
>TRBD2|many|TRBV7-9|TRBJ2-3
TGTGCCAGCAGAAACTTAGCGGGAGAAGATACGCAGTATTTT
CASRNLAGEDTQYF
>NA|many|TRBV24-1|TRBJ2-1
TGTGCCACCAGTGATCAGAACGGGGGTATGGGCTCCTACAATGAGCAGTTCTTC
CATSDQNGGMGSYNEQFF
>NA|many|TRBV7-9|TRBJ1-2
TGTGCCAGCAGCTTCACGGGGGGCAGAAGTGGCTACACCTTC
CASSFTGGRSGYTF
>TRBD2|many|TRBV7-9|TRBJ2-3
TGTGCCAGCAGCCAACTAGCGGGGTACACAGATACGCAGTATTTT
CASSQLAGYTDTQYF
>NA|NA|TRBV6-7|TRBJ2-7
TGTGCCAGCATATCCCAGGGGTACCCCTACGAGCAGTACTTC
CASISQGYPYEQYF
>NA|many|TRBV7-9|TRBJ2-2
TGTGCCAGCTTCCAAGACACCGGGGAGCTGTTTTTT
CASFQDTGELFF
>TRBD1|many|TRBV6-2/TRBV6-3|TRBJ2-3
TGTGCCAGCAGTTTCCACGCTGAGACAGGGAGCACAGATACGCAGTATTTT
CASSFHAETGSTDTQYF
>TRBD2|many|TRBV12-3/TRBV12-4|TRBJ2-3
TGTGCCAGCAGTTTAGCAGGGCGGGGGAGTAGCACAGATACGCAGTATTTT
CASSLAGRGSSTDTQYF
>NA|many|TRBV11-2|TRBJ2-5
TGTGCCAGCAGCCCATCTTCGGGCCTCGGCTCCCAAGAGACCCAGTACTTC
CASSPSSGLGSQETQYF
>TRBD1|many|TRBV7-2|TRBJ2-7
TGTGCCAGCAGCTTAGGGGACAGCTTCCCCTACGAGCAGTACTTC
CASSLGDSFPYEQYF
>TRBD2|many|TRBV11-2|TRBJ2-3
TGTGCCAGCAGCCAGGGGGGCGGGGGGGCAGATACGCAGTATTTT
CASSQGGGGADTQYF
>NA|few|TRBV24-1|TRBJ2-1
TGTGCCACCAGTGGCGTGACTGAGGACTACAATGAGCAGTTCTTC
CATSGVTEDYNEQFF
>TRBD2|NA|TRBV6-4|TRBJ2-1
TGTGCCAGCGGTCCTAGCGGGAGAGATGGTGAGCAGTTCTTC
CASGPSGRDGEQFF
>TRBD1|NA|TRBV7-9|TRBJ2-6
TGTGCCAGCAGCGCACCTCTTGGAACAGGGGGCTCAGCCGGGGCCAACGTCCTGACTTTC
CASSAPLGTGGSAGANVLTF
>NA|many|TRBV7-9|TRBJ1-5
TGTGCCAGCAGCAAGGACGGTAGCAATCAGCCCCAGCATTTT
CASSKDGSNQPQHF
>NA|few|TRBV10-3|TRBJ2-7
TGTGCCATCAGTGACCCTAGACAGGCTATCTACGAGCAGTACTTC
CAISDPRQAIYEQYF
>NA|NA|TRBV7-9|TRBJ1-1
TGTGCCAGCAGCTTAAGTGGGCAGGTCACTGAAGCTTTCTTT
CASSLSGQVTEAFF
>NA|many|TRBV4-1|TRBJ1-4
TGCGCCAGCAGCCAGATACCGGGACGGAATGAAAAACTGTTTTTT
CASSQIPGRNEKLFF
>NA|few|TRBV15|TRBJ1-3
TGTGCCACCAGCTACCGGGGCCCTGGAAACACCATATATTTT
CATSYRGPGNTIYF
>TRBD2|NA|TRBV5-4|TRBJ2-7
TGTGCCAGCAGCTTTCAGCGGGGAGAGGGGGAGCAGTACTTC
CASSFQRGEGEQYF
>TRBD1|few|TRBV19|TRBJ2-5
TGTGCCAGTAGTGCCCGGGACAGGACCCAAGAGACCCAGTACTTC
CASSARDRTQETQYF
>TRBD2|few|TRBV10-1|TRBJ2-3
TGCGCCAGCAGGAGACTAGCCCCCACAGATACGCAGTATTTT
CASRRLAPTDTQYF